The 9 T cell receptor beta chains below all came from one sample that was sequenced in a study of cytomegalovirus exposure and HLA in healthy donors. The protocol was immunoSEQ multiplex PCR, while the TCRdb copy is restricted to in-frame clones and leaves out a portion. The repertoire holds hundreds of thousands of clones, with around nine tenths as singletons. The sample taken for sequencing was PBMCs. The source is a woman aged 18-30 years in good health and CMV-seronegative.

This chain joins TRBV29-1 and TRBJ2-7; 7 bases agree with TRBD2. The CDR3 totals 14 residues. Germline CDR1 reads SQVTM; CDR2 reads ANQGSEA. Trimming removed 6 bases from V and 3 bases from J; junction bases left unmatched: 11. The CDR3 region is CSVSRAGVIYEQYF. The CDR3 nucleotides are TGCAGCGTAAGTCGTGCGGGAGTAATCTACGAGCAGTACTTC.

The rearrangement uses TRBV4-2 and TRBJ2-2; D perhaps matches TRBD2 (7 bases). The CDR3 spans 17 residues. The germline CDR1 and CDR2 sequences are LGHNA and YNFKEQ. Trimming removed 0 bases at V and 2 bases at J, with 13 bases between. The DNA of the CDR3 is TGTGCCAGCAGCCAAGATTTTGGGGGGGGCAACACCGGGGAGCTGTTTTTT. Its protein product is CASSQDFGGGNTGELFF.

The chain carries TRBV18 and TRBJ2-3; weak D call: TRBD2 (6 bases). There are 15 residues in the CDR3. Germline CDR1 and CDR2: KGHSH and LQKENI. The V and J ends lost 2 bases and 2 bases respectively, with 11 bases between them. CDR3: CASSPRLGNTDTQYF. The CDR3 region has the DNA TGTGCCAGCTCACCAAGACTAGGCAACACAGATACGCAGTATTTT.

The V call is TRBV27, the J call TRBJ1-4; possible D gene TRBD1, 5 bases. Trimming cost V 0 bases and J 8 bases, with 10 bases left between them. The CDR3 extends over 14 amino acids. Germline-derived CDR1 and CDR2 are MNHEY and SMNVEV (reference sequence). The CDR3 here is CASSLSLGGEKLFF. CDR3 in DNA: TGTGCCAGCAGTTTATCGCTGGGGGGGGAAAAACTGTTTTTT. Together with reference TRBV27 and TRBJ1-4, the CDR3 gives the full variable domain: EAQVTQNPRYLITVTGKKLTVTCSQNMNHEYMSWYRQDPGLGLRQIYYSMNVEVTDKGDVPEGYKVSRKEKRNFPLILESPSPNQTSLYFCASSLSLGGEKLFFGSGTQLSVL.

The gene calls are TRBV19 and TRBJ1-4, with D perhaps matching TRBD1 (6 bases). The CDR3 totals 14 residues. V gave up 6 bases and J gave up 7 bases, with 15 bases separating them. Germline V lookup: CDR1 LNHDA, CDR2 SQIVND (reference sequence). CDR3 region: CASRNRAGSEKLFF. The DNA for the CDR3 is TGTGCCAGTAGGAACAGGGCAGGGTCTGAAAAACTGTTTTTT.

The rearrangement joins TRBV5-1 to TRBJ1-1; TRBD1 aligns across 9 bases. J gave up 5 bases and V 2 bases, and 7 bases lay outside the gene matches. CDR1 is SGHRS, CDR2 YFSETQ, per germline. This CDR3 is 15 amino acids long. For the CDR3, the DNA is TGCGCCAGCAGCTTTACCGGGACAGGGTTTACTGAAGCTTTCTTT. It codes for CASSFTGTGFTEAFF.

The chain employs TRBV27 and TRBJ2-7; D uncertain. This CDR3 region has 14 residues. Trimming removed 2 bases from V and 3 bases from J, with 11 bases in between. Looked up from germline, CDR1 is MNHEY and CDR2 is SMNVEV (reference sequence). The CDR3 coding sequence is TGTGCCAGCAGTTTAGGGCAGCCCGGCTACGAGCAGTACTTC. This sequence encodes CASSLGQPGYEQYF.

The chain recombines TRBV18 with TRBJ1-2; D unresolved. Trimming removed 6 bases at V and 7 bases at J, with 21 bases between. The CDR3 covers 15 residues. The germline CDR1 and CDR2 sequences are KGHSH and LQKENI. The CDR3 sequence is CASSLEDSTKAGYTF. The CDR3 DNA is TGTGCCAGCTCCCTCGAGGACTCGACCAAAGCTGGCTACACCTTC.

The chain links TRBV2 to TRBJ2-6, with 11 bases fitting TRBD2. The CDR3 contains 18 residues. Germline V gives CDR1 SNHLY, CDR2 FYNNEI. The V and J ends lost 6 bases and 2 bases, in that order; junction bases with no gene match: 9. The CDR3 DNA reads TGTGCCAGCAGACTAGCGGGGGCACTCCGCCCTGGGGCCAACGTCCTGACTTTC. Its translation is CASRLAGALRPGANVLTF.